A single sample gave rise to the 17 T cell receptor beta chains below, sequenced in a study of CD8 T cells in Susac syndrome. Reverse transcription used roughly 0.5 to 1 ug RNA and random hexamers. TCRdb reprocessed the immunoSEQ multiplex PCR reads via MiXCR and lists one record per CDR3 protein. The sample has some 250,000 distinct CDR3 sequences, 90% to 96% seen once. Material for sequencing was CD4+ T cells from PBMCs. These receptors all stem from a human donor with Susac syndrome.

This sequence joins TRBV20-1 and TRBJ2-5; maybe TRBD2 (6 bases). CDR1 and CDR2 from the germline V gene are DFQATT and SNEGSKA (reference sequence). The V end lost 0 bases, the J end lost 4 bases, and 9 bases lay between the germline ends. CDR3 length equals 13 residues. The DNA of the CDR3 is TGCAGTGCTAGAGATCCAGCGGGAGAGACCCAGTACTTC. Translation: CSARDPAGETQYF.

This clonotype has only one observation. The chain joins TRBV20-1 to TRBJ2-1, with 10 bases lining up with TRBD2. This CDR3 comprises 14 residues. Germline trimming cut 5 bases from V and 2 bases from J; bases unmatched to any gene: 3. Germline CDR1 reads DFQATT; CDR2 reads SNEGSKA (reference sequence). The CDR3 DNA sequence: TGCAGTGCTGTAGCGGGAGGAGCCTACAATGAGCAGTTCTTC. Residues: CSAVAGGAYNEQFF.

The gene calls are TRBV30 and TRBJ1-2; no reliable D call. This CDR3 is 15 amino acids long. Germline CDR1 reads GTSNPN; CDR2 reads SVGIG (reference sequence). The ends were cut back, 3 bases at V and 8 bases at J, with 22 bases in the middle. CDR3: CAWSISGTAVRGYTF. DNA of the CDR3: TGTGCCTGGAGCATCTCGGGCACGGCGGTTCGAGGCTACACCTTC.

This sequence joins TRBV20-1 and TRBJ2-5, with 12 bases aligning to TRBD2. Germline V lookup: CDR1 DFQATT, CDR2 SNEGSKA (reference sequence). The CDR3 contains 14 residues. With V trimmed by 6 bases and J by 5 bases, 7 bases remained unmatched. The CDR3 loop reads CSAPLAGGGETQYF. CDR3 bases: TGCAGTGCCCCGCTAGCGGGAGGGGGGGAGACCCAGTACTTC.

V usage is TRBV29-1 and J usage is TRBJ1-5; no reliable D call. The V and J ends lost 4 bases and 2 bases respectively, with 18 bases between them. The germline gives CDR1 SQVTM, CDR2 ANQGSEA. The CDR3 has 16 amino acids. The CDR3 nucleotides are TGCAGCGTTGGAATTGGAGACATCGGAGGCAATCAGCCCCAGCATTTT. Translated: CSVGIGDIGGNQPQHF.

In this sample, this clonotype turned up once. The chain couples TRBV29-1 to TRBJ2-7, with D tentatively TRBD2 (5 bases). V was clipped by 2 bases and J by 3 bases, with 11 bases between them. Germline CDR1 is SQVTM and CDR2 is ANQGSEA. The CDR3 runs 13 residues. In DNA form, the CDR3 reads TGCAGCGTTGAAAAGGGAGATGGCTACGAGCAGTACTTC. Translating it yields CSVEKGDGYEQYF.

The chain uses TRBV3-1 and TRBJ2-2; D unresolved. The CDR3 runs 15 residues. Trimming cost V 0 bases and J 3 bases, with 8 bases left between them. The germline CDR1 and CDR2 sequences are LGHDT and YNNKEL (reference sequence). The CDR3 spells CASSQDQGYTGELFF. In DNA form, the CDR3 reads TGTGCCAGCAGCCAAGATCAAGGGTACACCGGGGAGCTGTTTTTT.

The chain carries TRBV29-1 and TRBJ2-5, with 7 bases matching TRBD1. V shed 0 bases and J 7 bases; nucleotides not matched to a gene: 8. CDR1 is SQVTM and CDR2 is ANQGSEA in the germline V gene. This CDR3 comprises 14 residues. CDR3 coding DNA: TGCAGCGTTGAAGAACCAGGGGGAACGGGGACCCAGTACTTC. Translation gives CSVEEPGGTGTQYF.

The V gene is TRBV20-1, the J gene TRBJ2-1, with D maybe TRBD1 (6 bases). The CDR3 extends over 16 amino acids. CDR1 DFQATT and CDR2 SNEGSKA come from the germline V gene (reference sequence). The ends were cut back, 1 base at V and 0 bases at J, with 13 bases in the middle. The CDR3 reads CSARGGTSTSYNEQFF. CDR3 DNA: TGCAGTGCTAGAGGGGGGACATCAACCTCCTACAATGAGCAGTTCTTC.

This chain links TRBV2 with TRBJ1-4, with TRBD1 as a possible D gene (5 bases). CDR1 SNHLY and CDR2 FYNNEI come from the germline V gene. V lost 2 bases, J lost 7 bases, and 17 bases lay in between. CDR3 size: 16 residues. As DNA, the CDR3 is TGTGCCAGCAGTGAATCAGGTTGGCAGGGAAGTGAAAAACTGTTTTTT. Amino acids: CASSESGWQGSEKLFF. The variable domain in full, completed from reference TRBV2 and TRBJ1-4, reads EPEVTQTPSHQVTQMGQEVILRCVPISNHLYFYWYRQILGQKVEFLVSFYNNEISEKSEIFDDQFSVERPDGSNFTLKIRSTKLEDSAMYFCASSESGWQGSEKLFFGSGTQLSVL.

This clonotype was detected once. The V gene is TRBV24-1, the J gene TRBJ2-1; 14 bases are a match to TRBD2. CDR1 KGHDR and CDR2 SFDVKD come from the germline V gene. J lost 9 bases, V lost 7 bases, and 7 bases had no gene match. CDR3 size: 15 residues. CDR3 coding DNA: TGTGCCACCAGGACTAGCGGGAGGGCCTTCGGTGAGCAGTTCTTC. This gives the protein CATRTSGRAFGEQFF.

The CDR3 loop reads CSVAGGYEQYF. In DNA form, the CDR3 reads TGCAGCGTAGCGGGTGGCTACGAGCAGTACTTC. The chain couples TRBV29-1 to TRBJ2-7, with TRBD2 as a possible D gene (6 bases). Looked up from germline, CDR1 is SQVTM and CDR2 is ANQGSEA. Deletions cut 6 bases from V and 3 bases from J, with 9 bases between. The CDR3 contains 11 residues.

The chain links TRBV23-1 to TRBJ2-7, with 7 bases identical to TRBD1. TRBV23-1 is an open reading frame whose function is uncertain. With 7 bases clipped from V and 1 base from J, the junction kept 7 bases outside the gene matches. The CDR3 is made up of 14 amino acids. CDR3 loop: CASIPPGQSYEQYF. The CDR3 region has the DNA TGCGCCAGCATTCCCCCGGGACAGTCCTACGAGCAGTACTTC.

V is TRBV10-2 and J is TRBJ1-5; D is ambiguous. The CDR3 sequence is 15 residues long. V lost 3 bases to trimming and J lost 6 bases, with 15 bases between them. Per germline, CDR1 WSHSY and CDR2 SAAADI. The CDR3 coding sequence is TGCGCCAGCAGTGAAGGTGGAGGGTTAGGTCAGCCCCAGCATTTT. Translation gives CASSEGGGLGQPQHF.

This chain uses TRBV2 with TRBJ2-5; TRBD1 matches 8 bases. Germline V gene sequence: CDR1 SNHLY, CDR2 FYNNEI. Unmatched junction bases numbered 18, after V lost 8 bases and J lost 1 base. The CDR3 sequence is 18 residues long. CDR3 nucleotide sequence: TGTGCCAGCTCCCGTTGGCAGGGGGCGGCTACCTCCCAAGAGACCCAGTACTTC. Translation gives CASSRWQGAATSQETQYF.

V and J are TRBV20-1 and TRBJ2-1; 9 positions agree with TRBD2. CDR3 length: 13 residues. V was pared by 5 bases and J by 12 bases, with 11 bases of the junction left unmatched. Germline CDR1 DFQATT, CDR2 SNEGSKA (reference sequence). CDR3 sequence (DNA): TGCAGTGCTGTTCAACCGGGACTAGCCTTGCAGTTCTTC. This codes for CSAVQPGLALQFF.

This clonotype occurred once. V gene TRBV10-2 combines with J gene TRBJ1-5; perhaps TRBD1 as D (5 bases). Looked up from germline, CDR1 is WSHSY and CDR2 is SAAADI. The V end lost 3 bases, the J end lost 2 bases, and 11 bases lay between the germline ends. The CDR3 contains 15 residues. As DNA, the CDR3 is TGCGCCAGCAGTGAAGCAGGGATAGGCAATCAGCCCCAGCATTTT. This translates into CASSEAGIGNQPQHF.